These 15 T cell receptor beta chains were sequenced from one sample in a study of control samples from healthy donors and cancer patients. The protocol was immunoSEQ multiplex PCR, while the TCRdb copy is restricted to in-frame clones and leaves out a portion. The data show about 120,000 clones, about nine tenths seen once. The sequencing input was blood. Receptor source: a man between 40 and 49 years old in good health.

The chain combines TRBV29-1 with TRBJ2-7; TRBD2 agrees at 8 bases. Per germline, CDR1 SQVTM and CDR2 ANQGSEA. This CDR3 region has 13 residues. V lost 6 bases, J lost 3 bases, and 7 bases stayed unmatched. CDR3 DNA sequence: TGCAGCGTCTCCGGGGGGGACAACTACGAGCAGTACTTC. Encoded protein: CSVSGGDNYEQYF.

The chain uses TRBV25-1 and TRBJ2-2; 9 bases line up with TRBD1. Trimming took 4 bases from V and 4 from J; bases not matched to a gene: 7. The germline gives CDR1 MGHDK, CDR2 SYGVNS. The CDR3 has 16 amino acids. CDR3 nucleotide sequence: TGTGCCAGCAGTGTCGCCGGGACAGGGCTCACCGGGGAGCTGTTTTTT. It yields the protein CASSVAGTGLTGELFF.

This chain uses TRBV12-3 or TRBV12-4 with TRBJ1-1, with TRBD1 identical over 7 bases. CDR3 size: 13 residues. V lost 5 bases and J lost 4; bases outside the gene matches: 4. DNA of the CDR3: TGTGCCAGCAGTAACAGGGGAGGCACTGAAGCTTTCTTT. This gives the protein CASSNRGGTEAFF.

V usage is TRBV7-2 and J usage is TRBJ2-3; TRBD2 might be the D (5 bases). This CDR3 contains 11 residues. CDR1 is SGHTA and CDR2 is FQGNSA in the germline V gene. V gave up 6 bases and J gave up 8 bases, with 9 bases separating them. In nucleotides, the CDR3 is TGTGCCAGCAGAAACGGGGTTACGCAGTATTTT. Translating it yields CASRNGVTQYF.

This clone has just a few counts. The chain couples TRBV6-4 to TRBJ2-3; 9 nucleotides line up with TRBD1. The CDR3 has 15 residues. The V gene end was trimmed by 2 bases and the J gene end by 3 bases; junction bases not matched to a gene: 3. The germline V gene has CDR1 MRHNA and CDR2 SNTAGT. CDR3 sequence reads: CASSDRDRATDTQYF. CDR3 DNA sequence: TGTGCCAGCAGTGACCGGGACAGGGCGACAGATACGCAGTATTTT.

This chain uses TRBV7-2 with TRBJ1-4, with unresolved D. This CDR3 is 16 amino acids long. Trimming pared 1 base from V and 2 bases from J, leaving 11 bases between. The germline gives CDR1 SGHTA, CDR2 FQGNSA. The CDR3 DNA reads TGTGCCAGCAGCTTAGGGGTCGTGGGGACTAATGAAAAACTGTTTTTT. This encodes CASSLGVVGTNEKLFF.

The chain recombines TRBV4-3 with TRBJ1-2, with D perhaps matching TRBD1 (5 bases). Deletions cut 3 bases from V and 2 bases from J, with 10 bases between. CDR1 and CDR2 (germline): LGHNA, YSLEER. CDR3 length: 14 amino acids. The CDR3 DNA sequence: TGCGCCAGCAGCCAGGATGAGGGGAACTATGGCTACACCTTC. This translates into CASSQDEGNYGYTF.

This clone was counted once. The chain employs TRBV7-2 and TRBJ1-4, with D uncertain. This CDR3 contains 13 residues. V was shortened by 1 base and J by 10 bases, with 10 bases between the two germline ends. Germline CDR1 SGHTA, CDR2 FQGNSA. The chain's CDR3 is CASSLEFGRKLFF. CDR3 coding DNA: TGTGCCAGCAGCTTAGAGTTTGGGAGAAAACTGTTTTTT.

This chain connects TRBV6-1 to TRBJ2-1; no clear D. CDR3 length: 13 residues. V lost 5 bases to trimming and J lost 7 bases, with 12 bases between them. Germline CDR1 reads MNHNS; CDR2 reads SASEGT. The CDR3 DNA sequence: TGTGCCAGCAGTCTACCTACTTCGAATGAGCAGTTCTTC. Protein product: CASSLPTSNEQFF.

This chain connects TRBV25-1 to TRBJ1-1; TRBD1 matches 8 bases. V lost 1 base to trimming and J lost 1 base; unmatched junction nucleotides: 8. CDR1 and CDR2 (germline): MGHDK, SYGVNS. The CDR3 totals 17 residues. CDR3 nucleotide sequence: TGTGCCAGCAGTGAATCCGTAGTCGGACAGGGGAACACTGAAGCTTTCTTT. Translated: CASSESVVGQGNTEAFF.

This chain links TRBV29-1 with TRBJ2-1; 8 positions agree with TRBD1. The CDR3 runs 15 residues. V dropped 1 base and J dropped 2; count of bases not matched to a gene: 4. The germline V gene has CDR1 SQVTM and CDR2 ANQGSEA. This chain's CDR3 is CSVEGPTGAYNEQFF. CDR3 nucleotide sequence: TGCAGCGTTGAAGGCCCGACAGGGGCCTACAATGAGCAGTTCTTC.

CDR3 nucleotides: TGTGCCAGCAGTCCGGACAGGACTCGCGAGCAGTACTTC. Protein sequence: CASSPDRTREQYF. The chain is built from TRBV12-3 or TRBV12-4 and TRBJ2-7; TRBD1 matches at 7 bases. The CDR3 sequence is 13 residues long. The junction had 7 bases not matched to a gene; V was cut back by 5 bases and J by 6 bases.

The chain joins TRBV25-1 to TRBJ2-7; 8 bases align to TRBD2. The length of the CDR3 is 17 residues. V lost 8 bases to trimming and J lost 1 base; unmatched junction nucleotides: 16. CDR1 and CDR2 (germline): MGHDK, SYGVNS. The DNA for the CDR3 is TGTGCCAGCGGGGAAGCCGGGGGGGGTTGCGCTTCCTACGAGCAGTACTTC. It specifies CASGEAGGGCASYEQYF.

This clone has just a few counts. The CDR3 protein is CASSIGLGKRGLIHEQYF. CDR3 sequence (DNA): TGTGCCAGTAGTATAGGTTTGGGGAAAAGGGGGTTGATCCACGAGCAGTACTTC. The genes are TRBV19 and TRBJ2-7; tentative D call: TRBD1 (6 bases). The V gene's germline CDR1 is LNHDA and CDR2 SQIVND (reference sequence). The CDR3 spans 18 residues. Trimming left V 1 base short and J 5 bases short, with 24 bases between.

The chain has TRBV24-1 and TRBJ1-1, with D hard to call. Germline loops: CDR1 KGHDR, CDR2 SFDVKD. The V end was cut by 4 bases, the J end by 8 bases, with 10 bases between. This CDR3 is 12 amino acids long. This CDR3 is CATSENSKEAFF. The CDR3 DNA is TGTGCCACCAGTGAGAATTCGAAGGAAGCTTTCTTT.